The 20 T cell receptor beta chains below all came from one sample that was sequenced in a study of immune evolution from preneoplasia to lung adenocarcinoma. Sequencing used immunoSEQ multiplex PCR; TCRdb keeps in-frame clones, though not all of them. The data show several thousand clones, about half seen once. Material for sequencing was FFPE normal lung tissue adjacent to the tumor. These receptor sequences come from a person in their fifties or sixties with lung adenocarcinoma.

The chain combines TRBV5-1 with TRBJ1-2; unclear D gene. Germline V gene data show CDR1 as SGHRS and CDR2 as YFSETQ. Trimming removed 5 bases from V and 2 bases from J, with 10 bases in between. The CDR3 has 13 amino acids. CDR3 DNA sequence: TGCGCCAGCAGATCCGACGGGAACTATGGCTACACCTTC. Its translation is CASRSDGNYGYTF.

CDR3 amino acids: CASSPRRSPYEQYF. DNA for the CDR3: TGTGCCAGCTCACCTCGTCGGAGTCCCTACGAGCAGTACTTC. The J gene is TRBJ2-7, the V gene TRBV18; D is uncertain. The V end was cut by 3 bases, the J end by 2 bases, with 11 bases between. The CDR3 sequence is 14 residues long. Germline assignment: CDR1 KGHSH and CDR2 LQKENI.

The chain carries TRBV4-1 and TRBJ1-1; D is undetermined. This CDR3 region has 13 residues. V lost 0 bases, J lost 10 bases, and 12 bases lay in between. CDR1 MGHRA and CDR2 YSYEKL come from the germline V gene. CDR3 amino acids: CASSQEAASGAFF. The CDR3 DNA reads TGCGCCAGCAGCCAAGAGGCCGCCTCGGGAGCTTTCTTT.

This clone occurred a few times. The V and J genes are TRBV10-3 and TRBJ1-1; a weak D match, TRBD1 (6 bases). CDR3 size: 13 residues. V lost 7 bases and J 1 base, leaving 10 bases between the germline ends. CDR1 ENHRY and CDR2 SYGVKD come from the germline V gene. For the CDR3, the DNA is TGTGCCATCACTGCAGGGGAGAACACTGAAGCTTTCTTT. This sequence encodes CAITAGENTEAFF.

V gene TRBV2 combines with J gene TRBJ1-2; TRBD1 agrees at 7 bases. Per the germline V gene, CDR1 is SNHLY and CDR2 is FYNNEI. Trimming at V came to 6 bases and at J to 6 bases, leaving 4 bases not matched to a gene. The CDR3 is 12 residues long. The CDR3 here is CASSFQGDGYTF. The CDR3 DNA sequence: TGTGCCAGCAGCTTCCAGGGGGATGGCTACACCTTC.

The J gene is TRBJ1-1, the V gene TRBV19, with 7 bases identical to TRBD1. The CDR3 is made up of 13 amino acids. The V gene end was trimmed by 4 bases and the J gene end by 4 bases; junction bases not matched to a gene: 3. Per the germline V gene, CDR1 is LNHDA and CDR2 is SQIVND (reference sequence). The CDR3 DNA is TGTGCCAGTAGTAGAACAGGGGCCACTGAAGCTTTCTTT. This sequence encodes CASSRTGATEAFF.

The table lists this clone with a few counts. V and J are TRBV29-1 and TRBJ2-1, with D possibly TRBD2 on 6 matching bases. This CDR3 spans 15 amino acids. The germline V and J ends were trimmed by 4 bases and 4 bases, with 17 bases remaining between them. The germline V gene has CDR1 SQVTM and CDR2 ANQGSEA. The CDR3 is CSVVAGIHTYNEQFF. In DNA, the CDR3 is TGCAGCGTTGTCGCGGGAATACACACATACAATGAGCAGTTCTTC.

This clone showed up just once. As DNA, the CDR3 is TGTGCCAGCAGCTATGGATCAGGGTATAGCAATCAGCCCCAGCATTTT. It codes for CASSYGSGYSNQPQHF. This chain connects TRBV5-6 to TRBJ1-5; a weak D match, TRBD1 (5 bases). This CDR3 has 16 amino acids. Germline V gene sequence: CDR1 SGHDT, CDR2 YYEEEE. Trimming shortened V by 3 bases and J by 0 bases, and 13 bases separated the two germline ends. The full variable domain, its missing parts supplied by reference TRBV5-6 and TRBJ1-5, is DAGVTQSPTHLIKTRGQQVTLRCSPKSGHDTVSWYQQALGQGPQFIFQYYEEEERQRGNFPDRFSGHQFPNYSSELNVNALLLGDSALYLCASSYGSGYSNQPQHFGDGTRLSIL.

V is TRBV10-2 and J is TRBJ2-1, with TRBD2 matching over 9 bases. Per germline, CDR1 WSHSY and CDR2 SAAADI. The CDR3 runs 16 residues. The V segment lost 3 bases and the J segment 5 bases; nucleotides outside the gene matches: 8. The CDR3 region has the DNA TGCGCCAGCAGTGAAGTAGGCGGGGGGGCCCACAATGAGCAGTTCTTC. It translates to CASSEVGGGAHNEQFF.

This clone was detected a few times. CDR3 bases: TGTGCCAGCAGTTATTATGGGGAGACAGGGGAGGTTGACACTGAAGCTTTCTTT. This codes for CASSYYGETGEVDTEAFF. The chain carries TRBV28 and TRBJ1-1; TRBD1 matches at 8 bases. The germline V gene encodes CDR1 MDHEN and CDR2 SYDVKM. Unmatched junction bases numbered 16, after V lost 4 bases and J lost 3 bases. The CDR3 contains 18 residues.

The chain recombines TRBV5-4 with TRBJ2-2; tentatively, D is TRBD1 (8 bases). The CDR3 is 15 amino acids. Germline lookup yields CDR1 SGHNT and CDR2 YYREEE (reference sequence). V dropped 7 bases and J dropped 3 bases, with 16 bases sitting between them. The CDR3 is CASQLQGGDTGELFF. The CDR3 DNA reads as TGTGCCAGCCAACTACAGGGGGGGGACACCGGGGAGCTGTTTTTT.

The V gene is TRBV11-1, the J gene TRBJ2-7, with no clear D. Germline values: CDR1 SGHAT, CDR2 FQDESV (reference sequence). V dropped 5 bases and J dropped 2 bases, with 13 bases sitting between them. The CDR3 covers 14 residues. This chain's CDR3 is CASSGRRAPYEQYF. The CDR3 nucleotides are TGTGCCAGCAGCGGACGACGTGCCCCCTACGAGCAGTACTTC.

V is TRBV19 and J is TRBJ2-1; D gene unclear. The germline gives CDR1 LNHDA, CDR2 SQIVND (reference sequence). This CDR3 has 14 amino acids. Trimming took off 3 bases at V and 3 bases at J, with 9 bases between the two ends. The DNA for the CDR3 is TGTGCCAGTAGTATGGAAGGCAGCTACAATGAGCAGTTCTTC. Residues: CASSMEGSYNEQFF.

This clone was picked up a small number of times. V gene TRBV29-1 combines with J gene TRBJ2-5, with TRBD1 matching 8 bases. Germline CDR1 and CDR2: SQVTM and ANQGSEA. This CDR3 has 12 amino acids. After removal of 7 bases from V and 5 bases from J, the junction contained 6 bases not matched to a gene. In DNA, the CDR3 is TGCAGCGCGGGGGACAGGCGGGAGACCCAGTACTTC. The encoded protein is CSAGDRRETQYF.

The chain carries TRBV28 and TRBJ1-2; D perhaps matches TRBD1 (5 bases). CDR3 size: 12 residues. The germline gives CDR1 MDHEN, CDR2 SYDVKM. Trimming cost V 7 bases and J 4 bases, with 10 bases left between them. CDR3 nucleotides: TGTGCCAGCAACACAGGCCTCTATGGCTACACCTTC. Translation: CASNTGLYGYTF.

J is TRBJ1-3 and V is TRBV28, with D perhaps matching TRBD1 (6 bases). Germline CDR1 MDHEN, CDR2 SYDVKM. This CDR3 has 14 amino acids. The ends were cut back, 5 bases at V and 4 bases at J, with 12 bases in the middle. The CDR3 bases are TGTGCCAGCAGTGGCGGGACACCCGGAAACACCATATATTTT. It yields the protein CASSGGTPGNTIYF.

CDR3 loop: CASSLGGQFHQPQHF. The CDR3 DNA sequence: TGCGCCAGCAGCTTGGGGGGCCAGTTTCATCAGCCCCAGCATTTT. The V gene is TRBV5-1, the J gene TRBJ1-5; D might be TRBD1 (5 bases). The germline V gene encodes CDR1 SGHRS and CDR2 YFSETQ. The CDR3 loop spans 15 amino acids. V was pared by 0 bases and J by 5 bases, with 12 bases between.

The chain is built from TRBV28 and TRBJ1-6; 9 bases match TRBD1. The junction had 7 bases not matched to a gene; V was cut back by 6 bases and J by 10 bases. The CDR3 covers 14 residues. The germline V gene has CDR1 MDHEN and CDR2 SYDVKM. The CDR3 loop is CASSPGQGGSPLHF. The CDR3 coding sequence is TGTGCCAGCAGCCCGGGACAGGGAGGATCACCCCTCCACTTT.

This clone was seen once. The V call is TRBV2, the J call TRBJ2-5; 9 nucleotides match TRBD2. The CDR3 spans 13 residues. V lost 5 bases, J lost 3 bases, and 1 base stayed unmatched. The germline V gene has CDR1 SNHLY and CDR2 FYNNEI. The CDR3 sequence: CASSSGRKETQYF. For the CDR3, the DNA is TGTGCCAGCAGTAGCGGGAGGAAAGAGACCCAGTACTTC.

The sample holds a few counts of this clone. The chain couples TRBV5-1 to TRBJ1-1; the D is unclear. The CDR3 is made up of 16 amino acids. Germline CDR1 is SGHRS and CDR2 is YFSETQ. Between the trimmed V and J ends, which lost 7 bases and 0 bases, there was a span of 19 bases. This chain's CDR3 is CASAQSPGQLNTEAFF. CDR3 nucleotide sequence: TGCGCCAGCGCACAGAGCCCCGGGCAGCTGAACACTGAAGCTTTCTTT.